This T cell receptor (beta chain) originates from a study of CD8+CD57+ T cells in acquired aplastic anemia. For the study at large: Mean DNA quantity obtained from sorted CD4+ and CD8+ cells was 3 to 4 ug. Reads per healthy sample averaged around 10 million (CD4+) and 11.0 million (CD8+). Study observations and caveats: Around 27 sequences, all CD8+ CDR3, were shared between patients and controls.

For this clonotype: Its matching antigen is unknown.

CDR1 is SGHTA, CDR2 FQGNSA, per germline. V was pared by 9 bases and J by 14 bases, with 31 bases between. The CDR3 length is 15 residues. Researchers used genomic DNA as the template to profile TCR beta VDJ and CDR3. TCRdb re-called the reads through MiXCR, storing one row per CDR3 protein. The table includes around 400,000 distinct CDR3 sequences, 55% to 70% detected once. The sample consisted of sorted CD4+, CD8+, or CD8+CD57+ T cells (not recorded which) from PBMCs. The chain couples TRBV7-2 to TRBJ1-1, with D possibly matching TRBD1 (5 bases). The receptor's source is a human donor in good health, serving as a control. CDR3 DNA sequence: TGTGCCAGAACGGGGCAGGGCGGCGATGAGCAGTTATTCTTCTTT. It codes for CARTGQGGDEQLFFF.